Listed here are 24 T cell receptor beta chains from one sample, sequenced in a study of blood T cell repertoires in COVID-19. Measured with immunoSEQ multiplex PCR; TCRdb has only the in-frame clones, and not every one. The sample records approximately 230,000 clones, approximately 88% being singletons. The sequenced sample consisted of peripheral blood. The receptors originated from a young woman with COVID-19, enrolled during active disease.

The V gene is TRBV28, the J gene TRBJ2-7; 8 bases match TRBD1. The CDR3 is made up of 15 amino acids. CDR1 and CDR2 from the germline V gene are MDHEN and SYDVKM. The ends lost 7 bases at V and 4 bases at J; junction bases unmatched: 12. The CDR3 sequence is CASTEDRATLYEQYF. Written as DNA, the CDR3 is TGTGCCAGCACCGAGGACAGGGCCACCCTTTACGAGCAGTACTTC.

This clone was recorded once. This chain connects TRBV4-1 to TRBJ2-3, with D maybe TRBD2 (7 bases). The CDR3 is made up of 15 amino acids. Germline V gives CDR1 MGHRA, CDR2 YSYEKL. V was shortened by 1 base and J by 3 bases, with 11 bases between the two germline ends. The CDR3 region is CASSQGRGRTDTQYF. In DNA form, the CDR3 reads TGCGCCAGCAGCCAAGGGCGGGGGCGAACAGATACGCAGTATTTT.

The DNA of the CDR3 is TGTGCCAGCAGCTTGGTTTGGGACTACCGCACAGATACGCAGTATTTT. Translated, it gives CASSLVWDYRTDTQYF. The chain carries TRBV5-4 and TRBJ2-3; 7 nucleotides line up with TRBD2. Trimming took 0 bases from V and 1 from J; bases not matched to a gene: 5. The CDR3 length is 16 residues. The germline gives CDR1 SGHNT, CDR2 YYREEE (reference sequence).

The chain uses TRBV24-1 and TRBJ1-2; 8 nucleotides agree with TRBD1. The length of the CDR3 is 16 residues. The V gene end was trimmed by 3 bases and the J gene end by 2 bases; junction bases not matched to a gene: 7. Looked up from germline, CDR1 is KGHDR and CDR2 is SFDVKD. CDR3 DNA: TGTGCCACCAGTGATACCCGACAGGGGTCAAACTATGGCTACACCTTC. Translated, it gives CATSDTRQGSNYGYTF.

The rearrangement joins TRBV19 to TRBJ2-6; D is unclear. V was shortened by 8 bases and J by 0 bases, with 8 bases between the two germline ends. Germline assignment: CDR1 LNHDA and CDR2 SQIVND (reference sequence). This CDR3 region has 14 residues. As DNA, the CDR3 is TGTGCCAGTCGACACCGCTCTGGGGCCAACGTCCTGACTTTC. Amino acids: CASRHRSGANVLTF.

The chain links TRBV27 to TRBJ1-5; D is possibly TRBD1 (6 bases). Trimming stripped 5 bases from V and 3 bases from J, with 8 bases between. Per germline, CDR1 MNHEY and CDR2 SMNVEV (reference sequence). This CDR3 is 13 amino acids long. The CDR3 nucleotides read TGTGCCAGCAGTGGGACAAACAATCAGCCCCAGCATTTT. It yields the protein CASSGTNNQPQHF.

In regard to this clone: One end of the junction does not line up with germline, which may come from a read error. The chain has TRBV2 and TRBJ2-3; a weak D match, TRBD2 (5 bases). Germline lookup yields CDR1 SNHLY and CDR2 FYNNEI. This CDR3 contains 13 residues. The CDR3 protein is CASREGSFFTQYF. The CDR3 DNA is TGTGCCAGCAGGGAAGGGAGTTTCTTTACGCAGTATTTT.

The chain couples TRBV21-1 to TRBJ1-2. TRBV21-1 is recorded as a pseudogene. The length of the CDR3 is 13 residues. The DNA of the CDR3 is TGTGCCAGCAGCCGGCGGGTACTATATGGCTACACCTTC. Its translation is CASSRRVLYGYTF.

This rearrangement joins TRBV6-2 or TRBV6-3 to TRBJ2-5, with 12 bases identical to TRBD2. The germline CDR1 and CDR2 sequences are MNHEY and SVGEGT. The CDR3 covers 16 residues. J gave up 5 bases and V 5 bases, and 9 bases lay outside the gene matches. The CDR3 bases are TGTGCCAGCAGTCTTTCTAGCGGGGGGGCGGAGGAGACCCAGTACTTC. It codes for CASSLSSGGAEETQYF.

This chain connects TRBV7-9 to TRBJ2-7; D unresolved. Germline values: CDR1 SEHNR, CDR2 FQNEAQ (reference sequence). The V end lost 5 bases, the J end lost 1 base, and 12 bases lay between the germline ends. The CDR3 length is 14 residues. CDR3 residues: CASSAETDSYEQYV. The CDR3 nucleotides read TGTGCCAGCAGCGCAGAGACTGATTCCTACGAGCAGTACGTC.

This chain uses TRBV5-1 with TRBJ1-1; D is perhaps TRBD1 (5 bases). Germline V CDR1 and CDR2: SGHRS, YFSETQ. The CDR3 extends over 14 amino acids. V lost 0 bases, J lost 3 bases, and 9 bases lay in between. Here the CDR3 reads CASSLVREDTEAFF. Written as DNA, the CDR3 is TGCGCCAGCAGCTTGGTCAGGGAGGACACTGAAGCTTTCTTT.

The CDR3 reads CASSLLEPADTQYF. For the CDR3, the DNA is TGTGCCAGCAGCTTACTAGAACCGGCAGATACGCAGTATTTT. This chain connects TRBV3-1 (or the pseudogene TRBV3-2) to TRBJ2-3; weak D call: TRBD2 (5 bases). Germline V gene sequence: CDR1 LGHDT, CDR2 YNNKEL (reference sequence). The length of the CDR3 is 14 residues. Trimming took 5 bases from V and 4 from J, leaving 13 bases between them.

This clone was observed once. The chain employs TRBV6-2 or TRBV6-3 and TRBJ2-5, with a weak D call TRBD2 (5 bases). Germline V gives CDR1 MNHEY, CDR2 SVGEGT. The CDR3 is 14 residues long. V lost 2 bases to trimming and J lost 4 bases, with 11 bases between them. The CDR3 region is CASSYNVAGETQYF. The CDR3 bases are TGTGCCAGCAGTTACAACGTGGCGGGAGAGACCCAGTACTTC.

This chain connects TRBV7-9 to TRBJ1-4; TRBD1 might be the D (6 bases). The germline V gene has CDR1 SEHNR and CDR2 FQNEAQ (reference sequence). V was cut by 2 bases and J by 0 bases, with 7 bases left in between. This CDR3 contains 15 residues. CDR3 bases: TGTGCCAGCAGCTTAAGACAGGCAACTAATGAAAAACTGTTTTTT. As protein: CASSLRQATNEKLFF.

This clone came up a few times. V is TRBV27 and J is TRBJ1-1, with D unclear. V was clipped by 7 bases and J by 5 bases, with 14 bases between them. CDR3 length equals 13 residues. Germline V gene data show CDR1 as MNHEY and CDR2 as SMNVEV (reference sequence). CDR3 sequence (DNA): TGTGCCAGCACTGTCACGGTCGGGACTGAAGCTTTCTTT. This gives the protein CASTVTVGTEAFF.

For the CDR3, the DNA is TGTGCCAGCAGTGGAATGCAGGGTCGACCCAAACGAGAGACCCAGTACTTC. Translating gives CASSGMQGRPKRETQYF. The chain joins TRBV2 to TRBJ2-5, with D possibly being TRBD1 (5 bases). The V end was cut by 4 bases, the J end by 4 bases, with 22 bases between. The CDR3 consists of 17 residues. Germline V lookup: CDR1 SNHLY, CDR2 FYNNEI.

The rearrangement uses TRBV20-1 and TRBJ2-1; weak D call: TRBD1 (6 bases). Germline V gene lookup returns CDR1 DFQATT and CDR2 SNEGSKA (reference sequence). CDR3 size: 12 residues. V was trimmed by 3 bases and J by 5 bases, leaving 8 bases between them. The CDR3 loop reads CSASGGNNEQFF. CDR3 bases: TGCAGTGCTAGTGGGGGCAACAATGAGCAGTTCTTC.

The chain employs TRBV11-3 and TRBJ2-2; D ambiguous. Trimming stripped 2 bases from V and 4 bases from J, with 11 bases between. Germline V gene data show CDR1 as SGHNT and CDR2 as YENEEA. This CDR3 has 15 amino acids. The CDR3 region has the DNA TGTGCCAGCAGCTTATCGCAGGCAGCCACCGGGGAGCTGTTTTTT. Its protein is CASSLSQAATGELFF.

This clone was counted once. The chain combines TRBV9 with TRBJ2-3; D uncertain. V lost 5 bases and J lost 4, with 8 bases in between. CDR3 length: 12 amino acids. Germline V CDR1 and CDR2: SGDLS, YYNGEE. The CDR3 DNA reads as TGTGCCAGCAGTCAGGTGGCAGATACGCAGTATTTT. As protein: CASSQVADTQYF. Looking up the rest from reference TRBV9 and TRBJ2-3 gives the full variable domain: DSGVTQTPKHLITATGQRVTLRCSPRSGDLSVYWYQQSLDQGLQFLIQYYNGEERAKGNILERFSAQQFPDLHSELNLSSLELGDSALYFCASSQVADTQYFGPGTRLTVL.

V usage is TRBV11-2 and J usage is TRBJ2-2; the match to TRBD2 covers 14 bases. The germline V gene has CDR1 SGHAT and CDR2 FQNNGV. The V segment lost 5 bases and the J segment 3 bases; nucleotides outside the gene matches: 11. This CDR3 has 19 amino acids. The CDR3 nucleotides are TGTGCCAGCAGCCAAGAATCGGGACTAGCGGGAGTCTACACCGGGGAGCTGTTTTTT. This codes for CASSQESGLAGVYTGELFF. Filled out from reference TRBV11-2 and TRBJ2-2, the complete variable domain reads EAGVAQSPRYKIIEKRQSVAFWCNPISGHATLYWYQQILGQGPKLLIQFQNNGVVDDSQLPKDRFSAERLKGVDSTLKIQPAKLEDSAVYLCASSQESGLAGVYTGELFFGEGSRLTVL.

About this clone itself: Other DNA sequences in this specimen translate into the identical CDR3. The chain is built from TRBV19 and TRBJ1-1, with D unresolved. This CDR3 has 14 amino acids. The V end lost 4 bases, the J end lost 2 bases, and 11 bases lay between the germline ends. Germline V gene sequence: CDR1 LNHDA, CDR2 SQIVND (reference sequence). The CDR3 nucleotides are TGTGCCAGTAGTACCCGTGGGCGCAACACTGAAGCTTTCTTT. Its translation: CASSTRGRNTEAFF.

This clone was seen more than once but under ten times. The rearrangement joins TRBV6-4 to TRBJ1-1; possible D gene TRBD1, 6 bases. The CDR3 extends over 15 amino acids. Per the germline V gene, CDR1 is MRHNA and CDR2 is SNTAGT. With 3 bases removed from V and 0 bases from J, the gap between germline ends came to 11 bases. The CDR3 nucleotides read TGTGCCAGCAGTGAGGAGGACAGCATGAACACTGAAGCTTTCTTT. This encodes CASSEEDSMNTEAFF.

J is TRBJ2-5 and V is TRBV3-1 (or the pseudogene TRBV3-2), with D possibly being TRBD1 (6 bases). The CDR3 covers 13 residues. Germline loops: CDR1 LGHDT, CDR2 YNNKEL (reference sequence). V lost 0 bases and J lost 4, with 6 bases in between. The CDR3 nucleotides are TGTGCCAGCAGCCAAGAAGGGGGAGAGACCCAGTACTTC. Translating it yields CASSQEGGETQYF.

The gene calls are TRBV7-2 and TRBJ2-3, with D possibly TRBD1 on 7 matching bases. The CDR3 length is 13 residues. V was cut by 7 bases and J by 5 bases, with 13 bases left in between. Per germline, CDR1 SGHTA and CDR2 FQGNSA. The CDR3, as DNA: TGTGCCAGCAATCCAGGGGGAGGAGATACGCAGTATTTT. Residues: CASNPGGGDTQYF.